This passage covers 32 T cell receptor beta chains from one sample sequenced in a study of CD8+ T cells in alopecia areata (dated by TCRdb to the late 2010s). The library was obtained by the immunoSEQ multiplex PCR assay. RNA was extracted from all samples and reverse transcribed into cDNA, which served as template for TCR sequencing. TCRdb took this table from immuneACCESS and kept in-frame rearrangements with V and J called. Such tables lack part of the clones; where checked against another copy, unresolved V genes explain under half of the gap, and the rest is unexplained. Present in this sample are under 350,000 clones, roughly 64% of which were seen just once. Of the sample, more than 1.5% falls within the top ten clones. What the time point label conveys for this sample: around 26 weeks on oral tofacitinib. What the treatment or condition label conveys for this sample: oral pan-JAK inhibitor, 5-10 mg twice daily.

Here the sequenced sample was CD4+ T cells sorted from blood, taken at week 24, from a patient treated with tofacitinib. Receptors were obtained from a human donor with alopecia areata.

CDR3 bases: TGTGCCTGGAGTGTATCCTTTCCCCCTGGCTACACCTTC. Residues: CAWSVSFPPGYTF. The gene calls are TRBV30 and TRBJ1-2; D uncertain. The CDR3 consists of 13 residues. Per germline, CDR1 GTSNPN and CDR2 SVGIG (reference sequence). V was pared by 0 bases and J by 7 bases, with 12 bases between.

This chain uses TRBV2 with TRBJ1-1; possibly TRBD1 for D (6 bases). V was clipped by 5 bases and J by 3 bases, with 19 bases between them. Germline V gene sequence: CDR1 SNHLY, CDR2 FYNNEI. This CDR3 region has 16 residues. The CDR3, as DNA: TGTGCCAGCAGTCGTGCCACGGACAGACACTACACTGAAGCTTTCTTT. Its translation: CASSRATDRHYTEAFF. The full variable domain, rest sourced from reference TRBV2 and TRBJ1-1, is EPEVTQTPSHQVTQMGQEVILRCVPISNHLYFYWYRQILGQKVEFLVSFYNNEISEKSEIFDDQFSVERPDGSNFTLKIRSTKLEDSAMYFCASSRATDRHYTEAFFGQGTRLTVV.

At least ten counts were recorded for this clone. This sequence joins TRBV9 and TRBJ2-6; D unresolved. Germline CDR1 reads SGDLS; CDR2 reads YYNGEE. The CDR3 runs to 15 residues. V lost 0 bases to trimming and J lost 0 bases, with 4 bases between them. The CDR3 region is CASSVVPSGANVLTF. In nucleotides, the CDR3 is TGTGCCAGCAGCGTAGTACCCTCTGGGGCCAACGTCCTGACTTTC.

The chain employs TRBV28 and TRBJ1-5; TRBD1 agrees at 10 bases. Germline V gene data show CDR1 as MDHEN and CDR2 as SYDVKM. There are 14 residues in the CDR3. Trimming at V came to 5 bases and at J to 4 bases, leaving 2 bases not matched to a gene. This CDR3 reads CASSPDRGNQPQHF. The DNA for the CDR3 is TGTGCCAGCAGTCCGGACAGGGGGAATCAGCCCCAGCATTTT.

This chain uses TRBV11-2 with TRBJ1-1; no reliable D call. Germline V gene sequence: CDR1 SGHAT, CDR2 FQNNGV. The CDR3 runs 12 residues. With 6 bases removed from V and 11 bases from J, the gap between germline ends came to 16 bases. In DNA, the CDR3 is TGTGCCAGCAGTTTCCCTGTCGGCATGGCTTTCTTT. Translating it yields CASSFPVGMAFF.

The J gene is TRBJ1-2, the V gene TRBV5-4, with D perhaps TRBD1 (5 bases). The length of the CDR3 is 15 residues. Germline loops: CDR1 SGHNT, CDR2 YYREEE (reference sequence). The germline V and J ends were trimmed by 3 bases and 7 bases, with 19 bases remaining between them. CDR3 in DNA: TGTGCCAGCAGCTGGGGCTTTGGGGAGGATAGTGGCTACACCTTC. Protein: CASSWGFGEDSGYTF.

Written as DNA, the CDR3 is TGCGCCAGCAGCTTGCCCAGCTACAATGAGCAGTTCTTC. Amino acid sequence: CASSLPSYNEQFF. This rearrangement joins TRBV5-1 to TRBJ2-1, with unresolved D. This CDR3 comprises 13 residues. CDR1 and CDR2 (germline): SGHRS, YFSETQ. V lost 1 base and J 3 bases, leaving 5 bases between the germline ends.

The chain uses TRBV5-4 and TRBJ2-1, with D uncertain. The germline V and J ends were trimmed by 0 bases and 0 bases, with 7 bases remaining between them. This CDR3 spans 15 amino acids. Germline CDR1 reads SGHNT; CDR2 reads YYREEE (reference sequence). The CDR3 sequence is CASSLGPTSYNEQFF. In DNA, the CDR3 is TGTGCCAGCAGCTTGGGCCCAACCTCCTACAATGAGCAGTTCTTC. Variable domain in full (rest from reference TRBV5-4 and TRBJ2-1): ETGVTQSPTHLIKTRGQQVTLRCSSQSGHNTVSWYQQALGQGPQFIFQYYREEENGRGNFPPRFSGLQFPNYSSELNVNALELDDSALYLCASSLGPTSYNEQFFGPGTRLTVL.

The chain carries TRBV12-5 and TRBJ1-1; perhaps TRBD1 as D (5 bases). V was trimmed by 2 bases and J by 1 base, leaving 20 bases between them. CDR1 LGHNT and CDR2 FRNRAP come from the germline V gene. The CDR3 extends over 18 amino acids. DNA for the CDR3: TGTGCTAGTGGTTTGACCCGGTTAAAGACAGCGGGGAACACTGAAGCTTTCTTT. Its translation: CASGLTRLKTAGNTEAFF.

The gene calls are TRBV4-1 and TRBJ1-4; D is undetermined. The germline V gene encodes CDR1 MGHRA and CDR2 YSYEKL. V was trimmed by 2 bases and J by 6 bases, leaving 22 bases between them. The CDR3 has 18 amino acids. DNA for the CDR3: TGCGCCAGCAGCCAACACGAATTCGTCGGAATTGTCGATGAAAAACTGTTTTTT. It is translated as CASSQHEFVGIVDEKLFF.

The chain couples TRBV29-1 to TRBJ1-2, with D possibly TRBD1 on 6 matching bases. CDR1 is SQVTM, CDR2 ANQGSEA, per germline. The CDR3 has 13 amino acids. Trimming shortened V by 1 base and J by 5 bases, and 11 bases separated the two germline ends. CDR3 in amino acids: CSVEAGGTYGYTF. The CDR3 DNA reads as TGCAGCGTTGAAGCTGGGGGGACATATGGCTACACCTTC.

The chain couples TRBV7-6 to TRBJ2-7, with TRBD2 as a possible D gene (6 bases). CDR3 length: 15 residues. Germline V gene sequence: CDR1 SGHVS, CDR2 FNYEAQ. V was clipped by 7 bases and J by 2 bases, with 18 bases between them. The CDR3 region is CASNSPPTGAYEQYF. In DNA form, the CDR3 reads TGTGCCAGCAACTCACCCCCGACGGGGGCCTACGAGCAGTACTTC.

This clone was seen a few times. The chain joins TRBV4-2 to TRBJ2-2; perhaps TRBD1 as D (5 bases). CDR1 is LGHNA, CDR2 YNFKEQ, per germline. V lost 1 base to trimming and J lost 6 bases, with 12 bases between them. This CDR3 contains 15 residues. The CDR3 nucleotides read TGTGCCAGCAGCCAAGCCAACGTAGGGGCCGGGGAGCTGTTTTTT. This sequence encodes CASSQANVGAGELFF.

Concerning this clone itself: A much larger clone differs from this one at a single base, so this may be a read error. The gene calls are TRBV7-8 and TRBJ2-3, with 9 positions matching TRBD2. Germline CDR1 SGHVS, CDR2 FQNEAQ. The junction had 6 bases not matched to a gene; V was cut back by 5 bases and J by 6 bases. There are 14 residues in the CDR3. As DNA, the CDR3 is TGTGCCAGCAGCGCGGGGGGGGCAGGGGATACGCAGTATTTT. Its protein product is CASSAGGAGDTQYF.

The rearrangement joins TRBV7-2 to TRBJ2-1, with D unresolved. Germline CDR1 SGHTA, CDR2 FQGNSA. This CDR3 contains 14 residues. Trimming stripped 5 bases from V and 6 bases from J, with 14 bases between. CDR3 nucleotides: TGTGCCAGCAGCCAATTTGGGTTGAGCAATGAGCAGTTCTTC. Translated, it gives CASSQFGLSNEQFF.

CDR3 DNA: TGTGCCAGCAGCTTCCAGGCTAGCACAGATACGCAGTATTTT. The encoded protein is CASSFQASTDTQYF. The gene calls are TRBV7-2 and TRBJ2-3; D call uncertain. CDR1 and CDR2 from the germline V gene are SGHTA and FQGNSA. This CDR3 is 14 amino acids long. V was clipped by 3 bases and J by 0 bases, with 7 bases between them.

In regard to this clone: One end of the junction is discordant with germline, which a read error may explain. V is TRBV27 and J is TRBJ2-5; the D gene is possibly TRBD1 (7 bases). The CDR3 length is 16 residues. The germline gives CDR1 MNHEY, CDR2 SMNVEV (reference sequence). The CDR3 spells CASSLFSAEGAGTQYF. The CDR3 DNA reads TGTGCCAGCAGCTTATTCTCCGCGGAGGGGGCTGGGACCCAGTACTTC.

This clone showed up just a few times. This chain connects TRBV29-1 to TRBJ1-1; a possible D gene is TRBD1 (5 bases). CDR1 is SQVTM and CDR2 is ANQGSEA in the germline V gene. This CDR3 comprises 13 residues. V dropped 5 bases and J dropped 1 base, with 11 bases sitting between them. The DNA for the CDR3 is TGCAGCGTTACAGGATACTCGAACACTGAAGCTTTCTTT. This translates into CSVTGYSNTEAFF.

The V and J genes are TRBV4-1 and TRBJ1-2, with a possible D match to TRBD1 (6 bases). The V and J ends lost 1 base and 7 bases respectively, with 22 bases between them. In germline, CDR1 is MGHRA, CDR2 YSYEKL. This CDR3 contains 17 residues. The CDR3 nucleotides read TGCGCCAGCAGCCAAGTTGCTCGCGGCAGGGGTAAGGGTGGCTACACCTTC. It yields the protein CASSQVARGRGKGGYTF.

This chain uses TRBV7-9 with TRBJ1-5; the match to TRBD1 covers 7 bases. The CDR3 is 14 residues long. Germline V lookup: CDR1 SEHNR, CDR2 FQNEAQ (reference sequence). Trimming at V came to 10 bases and at J to 0 bases, leaving 6 bases not matched to a gene. For the CDR3, the DNA is TGTGCCAACAAGGGGGCTGATAGCAATCAGCCCCAGCATTTT. Its protein is CANKGADSNQPQHF.

J is TRBJ2-2 and V is TRBV5-1; D unresolved. The CDR3 consists of 12 residues. CDR1 is SGHRS and CDR2 is YFSETQ in the germline V gene. V dropped 4 bases and J dropped 6 bases, with 7 bases sitting between them. CDR3 coding DNA: TGCGCCAGCAGCCACGAGGCCGGGGAGCTGTTTTTT. Encoded protein: CASSHEAGELFF. Filled out from reference TRBV5-1 and TRBJ2-2, the complete variable domain reads KAGVTQTPRYLIKTRGQQVTLSCSPISGHRSVSWYQQTPGQGLQFLFEYFSETQRNKGNFPGRFSGRQFSNSRSEMNVSTLELGDSALYLCASSHEAGELFFGEGSRLTVL.

V usage is TRBV7-2 and J usage is TRBJ2-5, with 10 bases aligning to TRBD1. CDR1 and CDR2 (germline): SGHTA, FQGNSA. This CDR3 region has 15 residues. The junction had 7 bases not matched to a gene; V was cut back by 4 bases and J by 5 bases. The CDR3 region is CASSSWRTGGETQYF. CDR3 in DNA: TGTGCCAGCAGCTCCTGGAGGACAGGGGGGGAGACCCAGTACTTC.

A few counts support this clone. This chain joins TRBV28 and TRBJ1-1, with D maybe TRBD1 (5 bases). Germline CDR1 reads MDHEN; CDR2 reads SYDVKM. This CDR3 is 12 amino acids long. V lost 7 bases to trimming and J lost 3 bases, with 9 bases between them. Here the CDR3 reads CASKGRDTEAFF. The CDR3 DNA follows: TGTGCCAGCAAGGGGAGGGACACTGAAGCTTTCTTT.

The gene calls are TRBV5-1 and TRBJ2-7, with 10 bases lining up with TRBD2. After removal of 2 bases from V and 4 bases from J, the junction contained 24 bases not matched to a gene. This CDR3 comprises 21 residues. The germline V gene has CDR1 SGHRS and CDR2 YFSETQ. This CDR3 is CASSLGTSRGLAGGYGYEQYF. The DNA of the CDR3 is TGCGCCAGCAGCTTAGGAACTTCTCGTGGGTTAGCGGGGGGTTATGGTTACGAGCAGTACTTC. The whole variable domain, filled in from reference TRBV5-1 and TRBJ2-7, reads KAGVTQTPRYLIKTRGQQVTLSCSPISGHRSVSWYQQTPGQGLQFLFEYFSETQRNKGNFPGRFSGRQFSNSRSEMNVSTLELGDSALYLCASSLGTSRGLAGGYGYEQYFGPGTRLTVT.

The V call is TRBV21-1, the J call TRBJ1-5. TRBV21-1 is a listed pseudogene. This CDR3 region has 12 residues. As DNA, the CDR3 is TGTGCCAGCAGCAAAGTCGGGCAGCCCCAGCATTTT. This codes for CASSKVGQPQHF.

The gene calls are TRBV11-2 and TRBJ2-5; tentatively, D is TRBD2 (6 bases). The CDR3 loop spans 15 amino acids. With 1 base removed from V and 2 bases from J, the gap between germline ends came to 11 bases. Germline-derived CDR1 and CDR2 are SGHAT and FQNNGV. The CDR3 protein is CASSLGGEIQETQYF. In DNA form, the CDR3 reads TGTGCCAGCAGCTTAGGGGGGGAAATTCAAGAGACCCAGTACTTC.

This clone was counted a few times. The genes are TRBV2 and TRBJ2-5, with 9 nucleotides matching TRBD1. The V gene end was trimmed by 0 bases and the J gene end by 3 bases; junction bases not matched to a gene: 11. CDR3 length equals 18 residues. Germline values: CDR1 SNHLY, CDR2 FYNNEI. The CDR3 is CASSEAAWGDRVKETQYF. In DNA, the CDR3 is TGTGCCAGCAGTGAAGCAGCTTGGGGGGACAGGGTGAAAGAGACCCAGTACTTC.

The chain recombines TRBV27 with TRBJ2-2; D unresolved. From germline, CDR1 is MNHEY and CDR2 SMNVEV (reference sequence). V was shortened by 8 bases and J by 1 base, with 14 bases between the two germline ends. The CDR3 totals 15 residues. CDR3 DNA: TGTGCCAGCCGAGCGCAGGCCCTGAACACCGGGGAGCTGTTTTTT. Amino acid sequence: CASRAQALNTGELFF.

This clone was recorded a few times. The V call is TRBV30, the J call TRBJ2-5; D may correspond to TRBD1 or TRBD2 (7 bases each). This CDR3 comprises 15 residues. The ends were cut back, 2 bases at V and 5 bases at J, with 18 bases in the middle. Germline CDR1 GTSNPN, CDR2 SVGIG (reference sequence). The CDR3 loop is CAWSLGGGAVETQYF. DNA for the CDR3: TGTGCCTGGAGTTTGGGAGGGGGCGCGGTGGAGACCCAGTACTTC.

This chain uses TRBV5-1 with TRBJ1-6, with D uncertain. CDR3 length: 15 amino acids. Trimming took 0 bases from V and 7 from J, leaving 11 bases between them. Germline-derived CDR1 and CDR2 are SGHRS and YFSETQ. The CDR3 nucleotides read TGCGCCAGCAGCTTGGGTAGACCCGGGAATTCACCCCTCCACTTT. Translated, it gives CASSLGRPGNSPLHF.

This clone was found once. The chain employs TRBV30 and TRBJ1-5, with D maybe TRBD1 (6 bases). The V end was cut by 4 bases, the J end by 5 bases, with 12 bases between. The CDR3 extends over 13 amino acids. Germline values: CDR1 GTSNPN, CDR2 SVGIG (reference sequence). This CDR3 reads CAWNNRADQPQHF. The CDR3, as DNA: TGTGCCTGGAATAACAGGGCAGATCAGCCCCAGCATTTT. The variable domain in full, with the rest retrieved from reference TRBV30 and TRBJ1-5, is SQTIHQWPATLVQPVGSPLSLECTVEGTSNPNLYWYRQAAGRGLQLLFYSVGIGQISSEVPQNLSASRPQDRQFILSSKKLLLSDSGFYLCAWNNRADQPQHFGDGTRLSIL.

This clone was detected a few times. The CDR3 reads CAIKQDHYGYTF. In DNA, the CDR3 is TGTGCCATCAAGCAAGACCACTATGGCTACACCTTC. The chain links TRBV10-3 to TRBJ1-2; D is undetermined. The germline V gene encodes CDR1 ENHRY and CDR2 SYGVKD. This CDR3 has 12 residues. V was cut by 7 bases and J by 3 bases, with 9 bases left in between.